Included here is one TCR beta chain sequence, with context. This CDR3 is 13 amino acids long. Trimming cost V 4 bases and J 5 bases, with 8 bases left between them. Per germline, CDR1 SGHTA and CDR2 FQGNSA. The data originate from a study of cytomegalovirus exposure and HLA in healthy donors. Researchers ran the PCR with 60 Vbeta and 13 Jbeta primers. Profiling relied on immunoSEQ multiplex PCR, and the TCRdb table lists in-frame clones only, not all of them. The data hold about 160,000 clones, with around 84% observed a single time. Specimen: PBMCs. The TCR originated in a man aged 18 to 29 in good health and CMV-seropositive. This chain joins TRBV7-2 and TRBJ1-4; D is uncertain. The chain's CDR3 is CASSYGENEKLFF. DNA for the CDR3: TGTGCCAGCAGCTACGGGGAGAATGAAAAACTGTTTTTT.